What follows are 14 T cell receptor beta chains derived from one specimen sequenced in a study of shared clonotypes between healthy human individuals. The method was immunoSEQ multiplex PCR; TCRdb's version includes in-frame clones alone and lacks a portion of them. The sample records millions of clones, 80% to 95% being singletons. Material for sequencing was naive CD4+ T cells from PBMCs. Specified subset: CD45RA+ positively selected. These receptors all stem from a man younger than 35 in good health. Some clones in this sample may be carry-over from other donors' samples.

The chain employs TRBV30 and TRBJ1-2, with 8 bases fitting TRBD1. Germline V gives CDR1 GTSNPN, CDR2 SVGIG (reference sequence). The CDR3 contains 14 residues. With 6 bases clipped from V and 4 bases from J, the junction kept 10 bases outside the gene matches. CDR3: CACSSGTGFYGYTF. CDR3 in DNA: TGTGCCTGCTCATCCGGGACAGGATTCTATGGCTACACCTTC.

This chain uses TRBV9 with TRBJ2-7, with a tentative D call TRBD1 (7 bases). The CDR3 runs 14 residues. Between the trimmed V and J ends, which lost 0 bases and 6 bases, there was a span of 13 bases. Germline values: CDR1 SGDLS, CDR2 YYNGEE. The CDR3 here is CASSVEWQGGEQYF. The CDR3 DNA is TGTGCCAGCAGCGTAGAGTGGCAGGGGGGCGAGCAGTACTTC.

CDR3 residues: CAISGDLNTEAFF. CDR3 DNA sequence: TGTGCCATCAGTGGGGATCTGAACACTGAAGCTTTCTTT. J is TRBJ1-1 and V is TRBV10-3; D is undetermined. The V end was cut by 4 bases, the J end by 0 bases, with 6 bases between. The CDR3 is made up of 13 amino acids. Germline V CDR1 and CDR2: ENHRY, SYGVKD.

This chain uses TRBV7-7 with TRBJ2-3; D is uncertain. The CDR3 covers 14 residues. Germline values: CDR1 SSHAT, CDR2 FNYEAQ (reference sequence). V was clipped by 3 bases and J by 0 bases, with 7 bases between them. The CDR3, as DNA: TGTGCCAGCAGCTTCCGCAGTAGCACAGATACGCAGTATTTT. This sequence encodes CASSFRSSTDTQYF. Filled out from reference TRBV7-7 and TRBJ2-3, the complete variable domain reads GAGVSQSPRYKVTKRGQDVTLRCDPISSHATLYWYQQALGQGPEFLTYFNYEAQPDKSGLPSDRFSAERPEGSISTLTIQRTEQRDSAMYRCASSFRSSTDTQYFGPGTRLTVL.

This clone was found once. The chain recombines TRBV4-2 with TRBJ2-5; D uncertain. Looked up from germline, CDR1 is LGHNA and CDR2 is YNFKEQ. This CDR3 region has 15 residues. V lost 0 bases and J 7 bases, leaving 15 bases between the germline ends. The CDR3: CASSQEVLRVATQYF. For the CDR3, the DNA is TGTGCCAGCAGCCAAGAGGTTCTTCGGGTCGCGACCCAGTACTTC.

V usage is TRBV5-4 and J usage is TRBJ2-2; D possibly corresponds to TRBD1 (6 bases). Germline V gene sequence: CDR1 SGHNT, CDR2 YYREEE (reference sequence). This CDR3 is built from 16 residues. Trimming removed 5 bases from V and 5 bases from J, with 19 bases in between. The CDR3 spells CASSLQASQGTGELFF. The CDR3 nucleotides read TGTGCCAGCAGTCTACAAGCATCTCAGGGGACCGGGGAGCTGTTTTTT.

The rearrangement joins TRBV11-3 to TRBJ2-1, with 10 bases that match TRBD2. CDR3 length: 13 residues. J gave up 12 bases and V 9 bases, and 11 bases lay outside the gene matches. Germline CDR1 and CDR2: SGHNT and YENEEA. Here the CDR3 reads CASSMLAGARQFF. CDR3 in DNA: TGTGCCAGTAGCATGCTAGCGGGAGCTCGGCAGTTCTTC.

This clone was counted once. The J gene is TRBJ1-4, the V gene TRBV6-4, with 7 nucleotides matching TRBD1. This CDR3 region has 13 residues. Trimming took 6 bases from V and 7 from J; bases not matched to a gene: 5. Germline CDR1 MRHNA, CDR2 SNTAGT. The CDR3 is CASSRGVGEKLFF. The CDR3 coding sequence is TGTGCCAGCAGCAGGGGGGTCGGTGAAAAACTGTTTTTT.

This chain connects TRBV5-4 to TRBJ2-2, with D tentatively TRBD2 (6 bases). Germline CDR1 and CDR2: SGHNT and YYREEE (reference sequence). Trimming took off 4 bases at V and 4 bases at J, with 17 bases between the two ends. The CDR3 length is 16 residues. The CDR3 spells CASSPSGPGSTGELFF. For the CDR3, the DNA is TGTGCCAGCAGCCCAAGCGGTCCCGGGAGCACCGGGGAGCTGTTTTTT.

This chain joins TRBV2 and TRBJ1-5; TRBD1 might be the D (5 bases). The CDR3 has 13 residues. The germline CDR1 and CDR2 sequences are SNHLY and FYNNEI. V gave up 7 bases and J gave up 7 bases, with 14 bases separating them. The CDR3 region is CASKGRGDQPQHF. Here the CDR3 DNA reads TGTGCCAGCAAGGGGCGGGGCGACCAGCCCCAGCATTTT.

The chain carries TRBV5-1 and TRBJ2-7; 10 positions agree with TRBD2. Trimming removed 0 bases from V and 2 bases from J; junction bases left unmatched: 5. CDR1 SGHRS and CDR2 YFSETQ come from the germline V gene. The CDR3 extends over 16 amino acids. The CDR3: CASSLDSLAGAYEQYF. The CDR3 DNA follows: TGCGCCAGCAGCTTGGATAGCCTAGCGGGAGCCTACGAGCAGTACTTC.

DNA of the CDR3: TGCAGGGGTCCCAATGAGCAGTTCTTC. It yields the protein CRGPNEQFF. The chain joins TRBV20-1 to TRBJ2-1; no definite D call. Per germline, CDR1 DFQATT and CDR2 SNEGSKA (reference sequence). CDR3 length equals 9 residues.

This clone came up a few times. The chain's CDR3 is CASSRDRLNTEAFF. CDR3 in DNA: TGTGCCAGCTCACGGGACAGGCTGAACACTGAAGCTTTCTTT. The genes are TRBV18 and TRBJ1-1, with 8 bases lining up with TRBD1. The CDR3 has 14 residues. J was trimmed by 0 bases and V by 4 bases; bases with no gene match: 1. Germline V gene lookup returns CDR1 KGHSH and CDR2 LQKENI.

The chain recombines TRBV28 with TRBJ1-2; 8 bases map to TRBD1. Germline values: CDR1 MDHEN, CDR2 SYDVKM. The CDR3 contains 17 residues. The V and J ends lost 3 bases and 5 bases, in that order; junction bases with no gene match: 14. CDR3 sequence reads: CASSFLDRAVWGYGYTF. The CDR3 DNA sequence: TGTGCCAGCAGTTTTCTGGACAGGGCCGTCTGGGGTTATGGCTACACCTTC.